The 2 T cell receptor beta chains presented below share a single source sample, sequenced in a study of beta chain features in type 1 diabetes. Study-wide results and caveats: Within each of all four CD4+ subsets, Type 1 diabetes patients had TCRB CDR3s that were moderately but significantly shorter.

Their specific antigens are unknown. All of the isolated RNA was reverse transcribed, so expressed TCRB transcripts were sequenced. Using immunoSEQ multiplex PCR, the repertoire was profiled, and TCRdb retains in-frame clones only, with some absent. Of 600,000 to 700,000 clones listed, 13% were seen once; the top ten hold 0.02% to 0.025%. The source material was naive CD4+ T cells from blood. All receptors come from a man younger than 35 with type 1 diabetes.

This clone was seen a few times. The rearrangement joins TRBV7-9 to TRBJ2-5; the match to TRBD1 covers 7 bases. CDR1 SEHNR and CDR2 FQNEAQ come from the germline V gene (reference sequence). CDR3 length: 16 residues. V was pared by 3 bases and J by 5 bases, with 12 bases of the junction left unmatched. Here the CDR3 reads CASSFSDRPSSETQYF. The CDR3, as DNA: TGTGCCAGCAGCTTCTCGGACAGGCCTTCTTCCGAGACCCAGTACTTC. Looking up the rest from reference TRBV7-9 and TRBJ2-5 gives the full variable domain: DTGVSQNPRHKITKRGQNVTFRCDPISEHNRLYWYRQTLGQGPEFLTYFQNEAQLEKSRLLSDRFSAERPKGSFSTLEIQRTEQGDSAMYLCASSFSDRPSSETQYFGPGTRLLVL.

This clone was detected only a few times. The chain recombines TRBV29-1 with TRBJ1-2; 8 nucleotides align to TRBD1. The CDR3 is made up of 16 amino acids. J gave up 0 bases and V 4 bases, and 10 bases lay outside the gene matches. Germline lookup yields CDR1 SQVTM and CDR2 ANQGSEA. The CDR3 spells CSVGNDRTGPNYGYTF. The CDR3 DNA sequence: TGCAGCGTTGGAAATGATCGGACAGGGCCTAACTATGGCTACACCTTC.